Here is one T cell receptor (beta chain) with its context. As yet, its antigen is unknown. This may be a read error: a much more frequent sequence differs by one nucleotide. This sample stems from a study of T cells in Graves' hyperthyroidism and ophthalmopathy. Whole-study findings and limits: In blood, most of the thyroid clonotypes expanded above 0.001 were also present.

Patients with ophthalmopathy all had a Clinical Activity Score of at least 3, a NOSPECS grade of at least 4 and duration under 3 months. Any patient presenting with uncontrolled infection, other autoimmune disease, pregnancy or lactation was left out. TCR beta CDR3 regions were amplified from RNA transcripts. A set of HTBI primers served as the primers for a first-round RT-PCR of the TCR CDR3. TCRdb processed the multiplex PCR reads anew with MiXCR; each CDR3 protein has one entry. The sample yields a few hundred thousand distinct CDR3 sequences, approximately 17% seen once. Germline V CDR1 and CDR2: SNHLY, FYNNEI. The CDR3 sequence is 15 residues long.

The source of this sequence is a man between 18 and 29 years old with Graves' ophthalmopathy. This chain joins TRBV2 and TRBJ2-2; 7 positions match TRBD1. The source material was blood. The CDR3 protein is CASSVTGVSTGKLFF. CDR3 in DNA: TGTGCCAGCAGCGTTACAGGGGTTAGCACCGGGAAGCTGTTTTTT.